A single sample gave rise to the 31 T cell receptor beta chains below, sequenced in a study of T-cell reconstitution after alpha-beta-depleted transplantation in children. Using unique molecular identifiers, the investigators prepared the TCRbeta library. TCRdb re-derived calls from the PCR reads in MiXCR, one entry per CDR3 protein. The table has 250,000 to 350,000 distinct CDR3 sequences, approximately 9.6% seen once; the top ten hold around 9.1%. Here the sequenced sample was PBMCs from the stem cell graft donor, taken from the stem cell graft. The source is a human donor who donated a stem cell graft to a child with SCID.

This clonotype has at least ten counts. The chain is built from TRBV4-2 and TRBJ1-6; D uncertain. The CDR3 has 16 residues. V was pared by 0 bases and J by 0 bases, with 6 bases between. Germline V gene data show CDR1 as LGHNA and CDR2 as YNFKEQ. CDR3 nucleotide sequence: TGTGCCAGCAGCCAAGAATGGTCCTCCTATAATTCACCCCTCCACTTT. Encoded protein: CASSQEWSSYNSPLHF.

This clonotype was picked up one time. The V call is TRBV19, the J call TRBJ1-1; D is perhaps TRBD1 (6 bases). V shed 7 bases and J shed 7 bases, with 28 bases lying between them. Germline CDR1 and CDR2: LNHDA and SQIVND (reference sequence). This CDR3 comprises 17 residues. The CDR3 loop is CASTLLGGTRRWGEAFF. In DNA, the CDR3 is TGTGCCAGTACCCTTCTCGGCGGGACAAGGAGGTGGGGTGAAGCTTTCTTT.

This clonotype was observed a few times. The chain combines TRBV27 with TRBJ2-7, with D perhaps TRBD1 (6 bases). V was shortened by 5 bases and J by 2 bases, with 13 bases between the two germline ends. This CDR3 region has 14 residues. Germline V CDR1 and CDR2: MNHEY, SMNVEV (reference sequence). The CDR3 region has the DNA TGTGCCAGCAGTCCGTGGACAGCCCCCTACGAGCAGTACTTC. Translated, it gives CASSPWTAPYEQYF.

The chain couples TRBV27 to TRBJ1-4, with TRBD1 matching 9 bases. The CDR3 consists of 15 residues. V lost 6 bases and J lost 8; bases outside the gene matches: 10. Germline lookup yields CDR1 MNHEY and CDR2 SMNVEV (reference sequence). In nucleotides, the CDR3 is TGTGCCAGCAGCTCGCCCGGACAGGGGCAAGAAAAACTGTTTTTT. It is translated as CASSSPGQGQEKLFF.

J is TRBJ1-4 and V is TRBV9, with TRBD1 matching 10 bases. V lost 4 bases and J lost 7; bases outside the gene matches: 4. Germline CDR1 and CDR2: SGDLS and YYNGEE. This CDR3 comprises 14 residues. CDR3 coding DNA: TGTGCCAGCAGCACCGGGACAGGGGTTGAAAAACTGTTTTTT. It translates to CASSTGTGVEKLFF.

The chain is built from TRBV6-5 and TRBJ2-7; perhaps TRBD2 as D (5 bases). This CDR3 is 15 amino acids long. Germline V CDR1 and CDR2: MNHEY, SVGAGI. The V gene lost 0 bases and the J gene lost 6 bases, with 15 bases spanning the gap. In nucleotides, the CDR3 is TGTGCCAGCAGTTACTCGACTGGAGCGGTGGCCGAGCAGTACTTC. Its translation: CASSYSTGAVAEQYF.

This clonotype was seen repeatedly, ten times or more. This chain joins TRBV5-1 and TRBJ2-1; TRBD1 matches 10 bases. The germline CDR1 and CDR2 sequences are SGHRS and YFSETQ. V shed 6 bases, J shed 8 bases, and the junction held 11 bases outside the gene matches. The CDR3 runs 15 residues. CDR3 DNA: TGCGCCAGCAACCCGGGACAGGGGAAGTTGGATGAGCAGTTCTTC. Translated: CASNPGQGKLDEQFF.

This chain uses TRBV5-1 with TRBJ2-1, with a weak D call TRBD1 (5 bases). Deletions cut 4 bases from V and 4 bases from J, with 15 bases between. CDR1 and CDR2 from the germline V gene are SGHRS and YFSETQ. The CDR3 totals 15 residues. The CDR3 here is CASSMGTGPYNEQFF. The CDR3 nucleotides read TGCGCCAGCAGCATGGGAACAGGACCTTACAATGAGCAGTTCTTC. Variable domain in full (rest from reference TRBV5-1 and TRBJ2-1): KAGVTQTPRYLIKTRGQQVTLSCSPISGHRSVSWYQQTPGQGLQFLFEYFSETQRNKGNFPGRFSGRQFSNSRSEMNVSTLELGDSALYLCASSMGTGPYNEQFFGPGTRLTVL.

The chain couples TRBV7-3 to TRBJ2-1, with unresolved D. This CDR3 is 14 amino acids long. V was pared by 5 bases and J by 5 bases, with 13 bases between. CDR1 is SGHTA, CDR2 FQGTGA, per germline. The CDR3 loop is CASSPSLANNEQFF. DNA of the CDR3: TGTGCCAGCAGCCCCAGTTTAGCCAACAATGAGCAGTTCTTC.

This clonotype has just a few counts. V usage is TRBV2 and J usage is TRBJ2-3; possibly TRBD1 or TRBD2 for D (6 bases each). CDR1 SNHLY and CDR2 FYNNEI come from the germline V gene. The CDR3 has 15 amino acids. V was shortened by 4 bases and J by 0 bases, with 11 bases between the two germline ends. The CDR3 protein is CASSAGALSTDTQYF. In DNA, the CDR3 is TGTGCCAGCAGTGCGGGGGCGCTCAGCACAGATACGCAGTATTTT.

V gene TRBV10-3 combines with J gene TRBJ2-7, with D possibly being TRBD1 (5 bases). The CDR3 is 15 amino acids. The V end was cut by 5 bases, the J end by 3 bases, with 17 bases between. Germline V gene data show CDR1 as ENHRY and CDR2 as SYGVKD. CDR3 in DNA: TGTGCCATCAGTAGCCGTACAGGTAAAGACTACGAGCAGTACTTC. It codes for CAISSRTGKDYEQYF.

This clonotype showed up many times. V is TRBV12-3 or TRBV12-4 and J is TRBJ1-1; D is ambiguous. This CDR3 contains 13 residues. Trimming stripped 6 bases from V and 2 bases from J, with 10 bases between. The CDR3 DNA reads as TGTGCCAGCAGCCTCTTTGGAAACACTGAAGCTTTCTTT. Residues: CASSLFGNTEAFF.

This clonotype was counted between two and nine times. The genes are TRBV24-1 and TRBJ2-2, with TRBD1 matching over 7 bases. Unmatched junction bases numbered 4, after V lost 3 bases and J lost 4 bases. The CDR3 loop spans 15 amino acids. Looked up from germline, CDR1 is KGHDR and CDR2 is SFDVKD. This CDR3 is CATSDGGQSTGELFF. CDR3 nucleotides: TGTGCCACCAGTGATGGGGGACAGTCCACCGGGGAGCTGTTTTTT.

CDR3 bases: TGCAGTGCTAGAAGTCAAATCGGGGGGGGCCGCGATACGCAGTATTTT. Encoded protein: CSARSQIGGGRDTQYF. J is TRBJ2-3 and V is TRBV20-1; TRBD2 agrees at 8 bases. This CDR3 spans 16 amino acids. The germline V gene has CDR1 DFQATT and CDR2 SNEGSKA (reference sequence). Trimming at V came to 2 bases and at J to 6 bases, leaving 13 bases not matched to a gene.

This rearrangement joins TRBV18 to TRBJ1-4; 8 bases fit TRBD1. V shed 3 bases, J shed 5 bases, and the junction held 5 bases outside the gene matches. This CDR3 is 15 amino acids long. Looked up from germline, CDR1 is KGHSH and CDR2 is LQKENI. CDR3 sequence (DNA): TGTGCCAGCTCACCTTCGGACAGGGAAAATGAAAAACTGTTTTTT. This gives the protein CASSPSDRENEKLFF.

This clonotype has more than one count but fewer than ten. The chain carries TRBV6-1 and TRBJ2-5; a weak D match, TRBD1 (5 bases). V lost 6 bases and J lost 3, with 14 bases in between. The CDR3 totals 14 residues. From germline, CDR1 is MNHNS and CDR2 SASEGT. The CDR3 loop reads CASSILLGEETQYF. The CDR3 DNA reads TGTGCCAGCAGCATTCTCCTAGGGGAAGAGACCCAGTACTTC.

This clonotype was counted between two and nine times. The chain uses TRBV7-9 and TRBJ1-1, with unresolved D. The V end was cut by 1 base, the J end by 5 bases, with 5 bases between. Per germline, CDR1 SEHNR and CDR2 FQNEAQ (reference sequence). This CDR3 contains 12 residues. The CDR3 protein is CASSLGETEAFF. The CDR3 nucleotides read TGTGCCAGCAGCTTAGGAGAGACTGAAGCTTTCTTT.

CDR3 nucleotide sequence: TGTGCCAGCAGCCAAGATCGGTCCTTCTATGGCTACACCTTC. It encodes CASSQDRSFYGYTF. The genes are TRBV3-1 and TRBJ1-2; D is unresolved. The CDR3 is 14 residues long. Germline-derived CDR1 and CDR2 are LGHDT and YNNKEL (reference sequence). V was pared by 0 bases and J by 4 bases, with 9 bases between. Together with reference TRBV3-1 and TRBJ1-2, the CDR3 gives the full variable domain: DTAVSQTPKYLVTQMGNDKSIKCEQNLGHDTMYWYKQDSKKFLKIMFSYNNKELIINETVPNRFSPKSPDKAHLNLHINSLELGDSAVYFCASSQDRSFYGYTFGSGTRLTVV.

This clonotype came up a few times. The chain joins TRBV7-2 to TRBJ2-7, with TRBD2 identical over 7 bases. Germline lookup yields CDR1 SGHTA and CDR2 FQGNSA. The CDR3 sequence is 15 residues long. J lost 1 base, V lost 3 bases, and 6 bases had no gene match. Here the CDR3 DNA reads TGTGCCAGCAGCTTTTCCGGGGGGAATTCCTACGAGCAGTACTTC. Protein: CASSFSGGNSYEQYF.

This clonotype was seen many times. The chain joins TRBV3-1 to TRBJ2-3; 8 bases fit TRBD2. This CDR3 is 15 amino acids long. The trim removed 6 bases at V and 8 bases at J, leaving 13 bases unmatched. Germline V gene lookup returns CDR1 LGHDT and CDR2 YNNKEL (reference sequence). CDR3 in amino acids: CASRVRPEAGVTQYF. CDR3 in DNA: TGTGCCAGCAGAGTTAGACCGGAAGCGGGGGTTACGCAGTATTTT.

The J gene is TRBJ2-1, the V gene TRBV7-3; the match to TRBD2 covers 8 bases. This CDR3 comprises 15 residues. The germline gives CDR1 SGHTA, CDR2 FQGTGA. V trimming: 0 bases; J trimming: 4 bases; junction bases outside the gene matches: 2. The CDR3, as DNA: TGTGCCAGCAGCTTAACGGCGGGGGGTTACAATGAGCAGTTCTTC. As protein: CASSLTAGGYNEQFF.

This chain joins TRBV6-1 and TRBJ2-5, with D tentatively TRBD1 or TRBD2 (6 bases each). CDR1 is MNHNS, CDR2 SASEGT, per germline. This CDR3 region has 14 residues. V shed 6 bases and J shed 5 bases, with 16 bases lying between them. For the CDR3, the DNA is TGTGCCAGCAGGGGGACACCTGCGGGGGAGACCCAGTACTTC. Translation: CASRGTPAGETQYF.

V gene TRBV20-1 combines with J gene TRBJ2-3, with a possible D match to TRBD2 (5 bases). From germline, CDR1 is DFQATT and CDR2 SNEGSKA (reference sequence). Trimming stripped 0 bases from V and 0 bases from J, with 16 bases between. This CDR3 spans 17 amino acids. The chain's CDR3 is CSARERDSITSTDTQYF. The CDR3 DNA follows: TGCAGTGCTAGAGAGAGGGATTCTATTACTAGCACAGATACGCAGTATTTT.

This clonotype was observed a few times. This rearrangement joins TRBV6-2 or TRBV6-3 to TRBJ2-1; TRBD1 matches 9 bases. The CDR3 length is 14 residues. The ends lost 2 bases at V and 8 bases at J; junction bases unmatched: 4. Per germline, CDR1 MNHEY and CDR2 SVGEGT. CDR3 amino acids: CASSYGQGFDEQFF. DNA of the CDR3: TGTGCCAGCAGTTACGGACAGGGGTTTGATGAGCAGTTCTTC.

At least ten counts were recorded for this clonotype. The rearrangement links TRBV6-1 to TRBJ2-3; 9 nucleotides match TRBD2. Trimming cost V 6 bases and J 0 bases; bases outside gene matches: 7. The CDR3 length is 16 residues. Germline CDR1 and CDR2: MNHNS and SASEGT. The CDR3 here is CASSELAGTSTDTQYF. The CDR3 region has the DNA TGTGCCAGCAGCGAACTAGCGGGCACTAGCACAGATACGCAGTATTTT.

This clonotype showed up just a few times. The chain couples TRBV18 to TRBJ2-3, with D possibly TRBD1 on 5 matching bases. CDR3 length equals 13 residues. Germline V gene lookup returns CDR1 KGHSH and CDR2 LQKENI. The V and J ends lost 4 bases and 4 bases respectively, with 9 bases between them. CDR3 in amino acids: CASSLLQADTQYF. In DNA, the CDR3 is TGTGCCAGCTCACTACTACAGGCAGATACGCAGTATTTT.

The chain links TRBV5-1 to TRBJ2-1, with 7 nucleotides matching TRBD1. The germline CDR1 and CDR2 sequences are SGHRS and YFSETQ. This CDR3 has 14 residues. J gave up 7 bases and V 0 bases, and 4 bases lay outside the gene matches. The DNA of the CDR3 is TGCGCCAGCAGCTTGGATGGCAGGGGGAATGAGCAGTTCTTC. This gives the protein CASSLDGRGNEQFF. The entire variable domain, with the rest obtained from reference TRBV5-1 and TRBJ2-1, is as follows: KAGVTQTPRYLIKTRGQQVTLSCSPISGHRSVSWYQQTPGQGLQFLFEYFSETQRNKGNFPGRFSGRQFSNSRSEMNVSTLELGDSALYLCASSLDGRGNEQFFGPGTRLTVL.

The genes are TRBV10-3 and TRBJ1-1; unclear D gene. V dropped 6 bases and J dropped 7 bases, with 18 bases sitting between them. The CDR3 sequence is 14 residues long. CDR1 is ENHRY and CDR2 is SYGVKD in the germline V gene. This CDR3 reads CAISENQWGNEAFF. The CDR3 DNA is TGTGCCATCAGCGAGAACCAGTGGGGAAATGAAGCTTTCTTT.

The gene calls are TRBV4-1 and TRBJ2-5; D gene ambiguous. Germline V gene data show CDR1 as MGHRA and CDR2 as YSYEKL. This CDR3 region has 14 residues. Trimming stripped 1 base from V and 1 base from J, with 7 bases between. CDR3 loop: CASSQATFQETQYF. CDR3 bases: TGCGCCAGCAGCCAAGCCACCTTCCAAGAGACCCAGTACTTC.

Ten or more counts support this clonotype. The chain carries TRBV27 and TRBJ1-1; D gene unclear. The CDR3 sequence is 14 residues long. V lost 6 bases to trimming and J lost 3 bases, with 14 bases between them. CDR1 is MNHEY, CDR2 SMNVEV, per germline (reference sequence). Here the CDR3 reads CASSLYGGDTEAFF. The DNA of the CDR3 is TGTGCCAGCAGCTTGTATGGCGGGGACACTGAAGCTTTCTTT.

This clonotype was counted a few times. The chain carries TRBV4-1 and TRBJ1-5; D gene uncertain. There are 15 residues in the CDR3. Germline CDR1 and CDR2: MGHRA and YSYEKL. Trimming stripped 1 base from V and 4 bases from J, with 11 bases between. This chain's CDR3 is CASSQVPDGNQPQHF. Here the CDR3 DNA reads TGCGCCAGCAGCCAAGTTCCGGACGGGAATCAGCCCCAGCATTTT.